Following are 22 T cell receptor beta chains from one sample sequenced in a study of cytomegalovirus exposure and HLA in healthy donors. The PCR ran on 60 Vbeta and 13 Jbeta primers. Using immunoSEQ multiplex PCR, the repertoire was profiled, and TCRdb retains in-frame clones only, with some absent. The sample has 100,000 or so clones, over 75% seen once. The sequencing sample was made of PBMCs. These receptors came from a man aged 25 to 40 in good health and CMV-seropositive.

This clone has just one count. The J gene is TRBJ1-1, the V gene TRBV29-1; TRBD1 might be the D (5 bases). Germline values: CDR1 SQVTM, CDR2 ANQGSEA. CDR3 length equals 11 residues. V lost 6 bases, J lost 7 bases, and 12 bases lay in between. The CDR3 DNA follows: TGCAGCGTGGCTGTAAGGGGTGAAGCTTTCTTT. This codes for CSVAVRGEAFF.

This clone was counted a few times. CDR3 region: CASLDRGWTEAFF. CDR3 nucleotide sequence: TGTGCCAGCCTAGACAGGGGCTGGACTGAAGCTTTCTTT. The chain combines TRBV6-1 with TRBJ1-1, with TRBD1 matching over 8 bases. The germline V gene encodes CDR1 MNHNS and CDR2 SASEGT. V lost 8 bases and J lost 5; bases outside the gene matches: 7. The CDR3 consists of 13 residues.

The CDR3 reads CASGGRGSPEQYV. The CDR3 nucleotides read TGTGCCAGCGGGGGCCGAGGGTCCCCCGAGCAGTACGTC. This chain connects TRBV2 to TRBJ2-7, with D perhaps matching TRBD1 (6 bases). This CDR3 comprises 13 residues. Trimming stripped 8 bases from V and 6 bases from J, with 17 bases between. The germline V gene encodes CDR1 SNHLY and CDR2 FYNNEI.

V is TRBV19 and J is TRBJ1-2; 9 bases align to TRBD1. The junction had 5 bases not matched to a gene; V was cut back by 11 bases and J by 4 bases. The CDR3 length is 12 residues. Germline values: CDR1 LNHDA, CDR2 SQIVND (reference sequence). CDR3 in DNA: TGTGCCTGTGGGACAGGGCTCTATGGCTACACCTTC. Protein sequence: CACGTGLYGYTF.

This CDR3 reads CATSRVKSGADTYNEQFF. CDR3 bases: TGTGCCACCAGCAGAGTTAAGAGCGGGGCGGACACCTACAATGAGCAGTTCTTC. V and J are TRBV15 and TRBJ2-1, with 7 bases that match TRBD2. With V trimmed by 1 base and J by 2 bases, 11 bases remained unmatched. Germline loops: CDR1 LNHNV, CDR2 YYDKDF (reference sequence). The CDR3 is 18 residues long.

The V call is TRBV27, the J call TRBJ1-2; no clear D. This CDR3 contains 15 residues. Germline V gives CDR1 MNHEY, CDR2 SMNVEV (reference sequence). Trimming removed 4 bases at V and 3 bases at J, with 15 bases between. Here the CDR3 DNA reads TGTGCCAGCAGTTCACCTTCGACACCTTACTATGGCTACACCTTC. Its protein is CASSSPSTPYYGYTF.

The chain couples TRBV19 to TRBJ1-1, with a weak D call TRBD1 (6 bases). Trimming left V 7 bases short and J 5 bases short, with 20 bases between. The germline gives CDR1 LNHDA, CDR2 SQIVND (reference sequence). The CDR3 spans 15 residues. CDR3 in amino acids: CASTTWGQGWTEAFF. The DNA for the CDR3 is TGTGCCAGTACCACCTGGGGGCAGGGATGGACTGAAGCTTTCTTT.

This clone was observed a handful of times. The chain couples TRBV6-1 to TRBJ1-4, with D possibly TRBD1 on 5 matching bases. Trimming stripped 5 bases from V and 7 bases from J, with 14 bases between. This CDR3 is built from 14 residues. Germline V CDR1 and CDR2: MNHNS, SASEGT. The CDR3 coding sequence is TGTGCCAGCAGTCCCAGGGAATCCGGTGAAAAACTGTTTTTT. The encoded protein is CASSPRESGEKLFF.

The chain joins TRBV6-5 to TRBJ1-2; D not resolved. The CDR3 is 13 residues long. V was clipped by 6 bases and J by 2 bases, with 10 bases between them. CDR1 MNHEY and CDR2 SVGAGI come from the germline V gene. This CDR3 reads CASSSRLNYGYTF. The CDR3 nucleotides are TGTGCCAGCAGCTCGAGACTGAACTATGGCTACACCTTC.

This chain links TRBV10-3 with TRBJ1-1; 7 bases fit TRBD1. This CDR3 is 15 amino acids long. In germline, CDR1 is ENHRY, CDR2 SYGVKD. V lost 0 bases, J lost 1 base, and 2 bases stayed unmatched. For the CDR3, the DNA is TGTGCCATCAGTGAGTCAGGGGGCCAGAACACTGAAGCTTTCTTT. Its protein product is CAISESGGQNTEAFF.

This clone came up a few times. V and J are TRBV5-1 and TRBJ2-7; 8 bases line up with TRBD1. This CDR3 spans 14 amino acids. V trimming: 0 bases; J trimming: 4 bases; junction bases outside the gene matches: 3. Germline-derived CDR1 and CDR2 are SGHRS and YFSETQ. This CDR3 reads CASSLGTGKYEQYV. CDR3 DNA: TGCGCCAGCAGCTTGGGGACAGGGAAATACGAGCAGTACGTC.

The CDR3 region has the DNA TGTGCCAGCAGTTATGGCAGGGGAACAGATACGCAGTATTTT. Its protein is CASSYGRGTDTQYF. The V gene is TRBV6-6, the J gene TRBJ2-3; tentative D call: TRBD1 (6 bases). Germline V gene lookup returns CDR1 MNHNY and CDR2 SVGAGI (reference sequence). This CDR3 is built from 14 residues. V lost 3 bases and J 3 bases, leaving 10 bases between the germline ends.

The V call is TRBV10-1, the J call TRBJ2-7, with 11 positions matching TRBD2. V dropped 11 bases and J dropped 0; count of bases not matched to a gene: 3. In germline, CDR1 is WNHNN, CDR2 SYGVQD (reference sequence). This CDR3 spans 13 amino acids. The chain's CDR3 is CAVLAGGSYEQYF. CDR3 DNA: TGCGCCGTTCTAGCGGGAGGCTCCTACGAGCAGTACTTC.

In its sample, this clone was seen once. The chain recombines TRBV6-4 with TRBJ2-1; TRBD1 aligns across 8 bases. This CDR3 comprises 13 residues. The junction had 9 bases not matched to a gene; V was cut back by 2 bases and J by 15 bases. CDR1 MRHNA and CDR2 SNTAGT come from the germline V gene. The CDR3 DNA is TGTGCCAGCAGTGACGGGGGGACAGGAGGACGGTTCTTC. This codes for CASSDGGTGGRFF.

The chain recombines TRBV7-2 with TRBJ2-5; the match to TRBD2 covers 10 bases. The germline gives CDR1 SGHTA, CDR2 FQGNSA. V gave up 5 bases and J gave up 6 bases; unmatched junction bases: 9. The CDR3 is 15 residues long. The CDR3 loop is CASSPPAGGRKTQYF. CDR3 nucleotide sequence: TGTGCCAGCAGCCCCCCAGCGGGAGGGCGGAAGACCCAGTACTTC.

This chain connects TRBV10-3 to TRBJ2-7; no firm D call. Looked up from germline, CDR1 is ENHRY and CDR2 is SYGVKD. The CDR3 has 14 amino acids. The ends were cut back, 0 bases at V and 3 bases at J, with 9 bases in the middle. CDR3: CAISESGMGYEQYF. CDR3 sequence (DNA): TGTGCCATCAGTGAGTCGGGCATGGGCTACGAGCAGTACTTC.

The chain uses TRBV29-1 and TRBJ2-3; 11 nucleotides agree with TRBD2. Germline lookup yields CDR1 SQVTM and CDR2 ANQGSEA. This CDR3 contains 16 residues. J lost 6 bases, V lost 0 bases, and 8 bases had no gene match. The CDR3 protein is CSVEEQGLAEADTQYF. CDR3 sequence (DNA): TGCAGCGTTGAAGAACAGGGACTAGCGGAGGCGGATACGCAGTATTTT.

This clone has only one observation. The germline gene is not matched at one end of the junction; a read error may be the cause. This chain joins TRBV5-3 and TRBJ1-4; 7 bases match TRBD1. TRBV5-3 is labeled an ORF, and its function is uncertain. CDR3 size: 14 residues. The chain's CDR3 is CARRLDRPNEKLFF. CDR3 nucleotides: TGTGCCAGAAGGTTGGACAGGCCCAATGAAAAACTGTTTTTT.

The rearrangement joins TRBV30 to TRBJ2-1; 8 positions agree with TRBD2. The germline V gene encodes CDR1 GTSNPN and CDR2 SVGIG (reference sequence). The CDR3 has 14 amino acids. The ends lost 3 bases at V and 6 bases at J; junction bases unmatched: 7. CDR3 sequence (DNA): TGTGCCTGGAGACAAACCGGGACTAGCAATGAGCAGTTCTTC. Protein product: CAWRQTGTSNEQFF.

This rearrangement joins TRBV5-4 to TRBJ2-4, with a weak D call TRBD2 (6 bases). The CDR3 spans 16 residues. The germline V and J ends were trimmed by 0 bases and 1 base, with 11 bases remaining between them. Germline V lookup: CDR1 SGHNT, CDR2 YYREEE (reference sequence). CDR3 region: CASSLAGGWAKNIQYF. CDR3 sequence (DNA): TGTGCCAGCAGCTTGGCCGGGGGTTGGGCCAAAAACATTCAGTACTTC.

The V gene is TRBV28, the J gene TRBJ1-5; D gene uncertain. Looked up from germline, CDR1 is MDHEN and CDR2 is SYDVKM. The CDR3 spans 15 residues. V lost 11 bases to trimming and J lost 9 bases, with 26 bases between them. The CDR3 loop reads CASYGRNPPGGPQHF. The DNA for the CDR3 is TGTGCCTCCTACGGGCGAAACCCCCCGGGAGGGCCCCAGCATTTT.

CDR3 coding DNA: TGTGCCAGCAGTGAATGGACTAGCGGGAGTGGAGAGACCCAGTACTTC. This translates into CASSEWTSGSGETQYF. The chain combines TRBV25-1 with TRBJ2-5, with 13 nucleotides matching TRBD2. V shed 1 base and J 4 bases; nucleotides not matched to a gene: 3. The CDR3 is made up of 16 amino acids. Germline assignment: CDR1 MGHDK and CDR2 SYGVNS.